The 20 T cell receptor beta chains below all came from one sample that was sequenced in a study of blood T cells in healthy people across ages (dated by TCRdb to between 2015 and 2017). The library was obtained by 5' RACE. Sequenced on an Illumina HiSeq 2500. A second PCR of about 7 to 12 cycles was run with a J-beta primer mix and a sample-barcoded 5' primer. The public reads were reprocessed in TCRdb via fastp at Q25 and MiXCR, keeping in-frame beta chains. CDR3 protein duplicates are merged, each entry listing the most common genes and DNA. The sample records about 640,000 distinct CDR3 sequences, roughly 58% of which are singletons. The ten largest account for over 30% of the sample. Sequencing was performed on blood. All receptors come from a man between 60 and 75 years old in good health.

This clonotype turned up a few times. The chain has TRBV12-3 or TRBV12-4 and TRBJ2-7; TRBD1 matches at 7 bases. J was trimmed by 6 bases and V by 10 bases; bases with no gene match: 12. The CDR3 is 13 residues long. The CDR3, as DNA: TGTGCCACCCCCCTCACAGGGGAACGCGAGCAGTACTTC. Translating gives CATPLTGEREQYF.

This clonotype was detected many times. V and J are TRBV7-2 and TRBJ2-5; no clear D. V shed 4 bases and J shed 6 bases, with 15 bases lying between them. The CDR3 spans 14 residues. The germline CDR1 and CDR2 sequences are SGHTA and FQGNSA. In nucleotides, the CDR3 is TGTGCCAGCAGCTCGACCGTGGCCCATAAGACCCAGTACTTC. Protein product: CASSSTVAHKTQYF.

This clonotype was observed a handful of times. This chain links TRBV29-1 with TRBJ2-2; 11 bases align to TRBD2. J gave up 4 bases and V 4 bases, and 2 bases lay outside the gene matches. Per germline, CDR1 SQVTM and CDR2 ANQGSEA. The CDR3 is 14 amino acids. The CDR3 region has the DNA TGCAGCGTTGGTCTAGCGGGGGGCACCGGGGAGCTGTTTTTT. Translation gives CSVGLAGGTGELFF.

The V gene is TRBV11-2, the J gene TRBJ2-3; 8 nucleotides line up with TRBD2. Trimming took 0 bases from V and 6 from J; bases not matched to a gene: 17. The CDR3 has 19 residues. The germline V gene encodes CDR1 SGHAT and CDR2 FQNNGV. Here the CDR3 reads CASSLEQGVRSGRRDTQYF. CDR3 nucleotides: TGTGCCAGCAGCTTAGAGCAAGGGGTACGGAGCGGGAGACGGGATACGCAGTATTTT.

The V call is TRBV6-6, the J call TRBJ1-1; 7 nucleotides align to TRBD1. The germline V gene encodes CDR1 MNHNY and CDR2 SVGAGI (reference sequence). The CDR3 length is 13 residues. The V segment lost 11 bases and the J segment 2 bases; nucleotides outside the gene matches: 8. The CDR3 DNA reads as TGTGCCTGTGGAAAGGGGGCTAACACTGAAGCTTTCTTT. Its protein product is CACGKGANTEAFF.

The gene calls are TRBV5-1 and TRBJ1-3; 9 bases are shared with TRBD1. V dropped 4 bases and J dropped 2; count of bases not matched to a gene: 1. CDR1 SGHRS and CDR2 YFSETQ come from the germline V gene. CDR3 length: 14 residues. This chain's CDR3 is CASSGDRAGNTIYF. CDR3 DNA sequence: TGCGCCAGCAGCGGGGACAGGGCTGGAAACACCATATATTTT.

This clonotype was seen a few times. CDR3 in DNA: TGCGCCAGCAGACCCGCTACGGGGGCCAACTACAATGAGCAGTTCTTC. This codes for CASRPATGANYNEQFF. The chain joins TRBV5-1 to TRBJ2-1; D could derive from TRBD1 or TRBD2 (6 bases each). In germline, CDR1 is SGHRS, CDR2 YFSETQ. The V end was cut by 5 bases, the J end by 3 bases, with 18 bases between. CDR3 length equals 16 residues. The entire variable domain, with the rest obtained from reference TRBV5-1 and TRBJ2-1, is as follows: KAGVTQTPRYLIKTRGQQVTLSCSPISGHRSVSWYQQTPGQGLQFLFEYFSETQRNKGNFPGRFSGRQFSNSRSEMNVSTLELGDSALYLCASRPATGANYNEQFFGPGTRLTVL.

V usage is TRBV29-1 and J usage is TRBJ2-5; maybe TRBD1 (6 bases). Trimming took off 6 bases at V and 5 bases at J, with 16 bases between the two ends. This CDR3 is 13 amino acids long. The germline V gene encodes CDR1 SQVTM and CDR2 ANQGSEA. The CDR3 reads CSVTRQAGETQYF. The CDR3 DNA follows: TGCAGCGTAACGAGACAGGCCGGGGAGACCCAGTACTTC.

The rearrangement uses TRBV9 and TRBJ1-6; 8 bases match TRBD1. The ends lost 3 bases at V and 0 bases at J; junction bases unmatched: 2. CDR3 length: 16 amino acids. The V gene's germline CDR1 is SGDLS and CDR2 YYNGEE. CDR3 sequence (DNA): TGTGCCAGCAGCGGACAGGGGTCCTCCTATAATTCACCCCTCCACTTT. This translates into CASSGQGSSYNSPLHF.

The CDR3 DNA is TGCAGCGTCCATGGACAGGGTGCGTCCTACGAGCAGTACTTC. It codes for CSVHGQGASYEQYF. The gene calls are TRBV29-1 and TRBJ2-7, with 8 bases fitting TRBD1. Germline CDR1 SQVTM, CDR2 ANQGSEA. V was pared by 6 bases and J by 1 base, with 8 bases of the junction left unmatched. This CDR3 spans 14 amino acids.

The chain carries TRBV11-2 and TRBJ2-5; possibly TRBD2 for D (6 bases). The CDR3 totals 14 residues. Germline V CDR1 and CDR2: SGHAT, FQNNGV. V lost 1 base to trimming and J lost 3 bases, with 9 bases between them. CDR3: CASSLGTTKETQYF. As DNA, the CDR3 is TGTGCCAGCAGCTTAGGGACTACCAAAGAGACCCAGTACTTC.

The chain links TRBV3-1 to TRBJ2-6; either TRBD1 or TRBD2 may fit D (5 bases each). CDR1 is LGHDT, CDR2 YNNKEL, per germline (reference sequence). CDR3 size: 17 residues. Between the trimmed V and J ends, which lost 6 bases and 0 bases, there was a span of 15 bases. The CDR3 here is CASSLGWGSSGANVLTF. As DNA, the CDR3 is TGTGCCAGCAGTCTGGGCTGGGGGAGCTCTGGGGCCAACGTCCTGACTTTC. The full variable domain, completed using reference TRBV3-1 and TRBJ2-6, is DTAVSQTPKYLVTQMGNDKSIKCEQNLGHDTMYWYKQDSKKFLKIMFSYNNKELIINETVPNRFSPKSPDKAHLNLHINSLELGDSAVYFCASSLGWGSSGANVLTFGAGSRLTVL.

The CDR3 protein is CASSYLQGSYEQYF. Written as DNA, the CDR3 is TGTGCCAGCAGTTATTTACAGGGATCCTACGAGCAGTACTTC. J is TRBJ2-7 and V is TRBV6-6; tentatively, D is TRBD1 (6 bases). The germline V gene has CDR1 MNHNY and CDR2 SVGAGI (reference sequence). There are 14 residues in the CDR3. Trimming cost V 3 bases and J 1 base, with 10 bases left between them.

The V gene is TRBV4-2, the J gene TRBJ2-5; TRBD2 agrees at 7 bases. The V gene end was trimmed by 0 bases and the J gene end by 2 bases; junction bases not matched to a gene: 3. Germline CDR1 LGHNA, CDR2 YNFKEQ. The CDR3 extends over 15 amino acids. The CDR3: CASSQEGAGQETQYF. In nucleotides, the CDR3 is TGTGCCAGCAGCCAAGAAGGAGCGGGGCAAGAGACCCAGTACTTC.

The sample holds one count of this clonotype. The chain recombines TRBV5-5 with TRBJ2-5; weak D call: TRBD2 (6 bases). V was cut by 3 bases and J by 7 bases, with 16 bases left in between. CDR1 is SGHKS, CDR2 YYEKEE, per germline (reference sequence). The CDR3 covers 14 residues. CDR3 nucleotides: TGTGCCAGCAGCTCTTTGGGCGGGCGGGGGACCCAGTACTTC. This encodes CASSSLGGRGTQYF.

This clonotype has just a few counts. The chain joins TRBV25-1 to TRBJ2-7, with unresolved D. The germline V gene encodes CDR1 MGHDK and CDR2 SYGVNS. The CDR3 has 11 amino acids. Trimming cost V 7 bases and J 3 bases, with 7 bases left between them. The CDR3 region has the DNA TGTGCCAGCACCCAGAGCTACGAGCAGTACTTC. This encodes CASTQSYEQYF.

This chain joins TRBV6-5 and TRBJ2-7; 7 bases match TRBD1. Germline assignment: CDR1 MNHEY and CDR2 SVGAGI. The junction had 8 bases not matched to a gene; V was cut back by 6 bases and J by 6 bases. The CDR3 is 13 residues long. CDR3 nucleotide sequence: TGTGCCAGCAGGATCGGACAGGAACGCGAGCAGTACTTC. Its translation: CASRIGQEREQYF.

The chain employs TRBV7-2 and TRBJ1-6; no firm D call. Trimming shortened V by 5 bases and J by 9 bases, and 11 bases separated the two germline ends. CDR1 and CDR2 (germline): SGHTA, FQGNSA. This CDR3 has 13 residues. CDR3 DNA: TGTGCCAGCAGCCAAAGGTGGGGTTCACCCCTCCACTTT. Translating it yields CASSQRWGSPLHF. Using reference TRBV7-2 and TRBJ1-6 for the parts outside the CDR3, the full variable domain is GAGVSQSPSNKVTEKGKDVELRCDPISGHTALYWYRQSLGQGLEFLIYFQGNSAPDKSGLPSDRFSAERTGGSVSTLTIQRTQQEDSAVYLCASSQRWGSPLHFGNGTRLTVT.

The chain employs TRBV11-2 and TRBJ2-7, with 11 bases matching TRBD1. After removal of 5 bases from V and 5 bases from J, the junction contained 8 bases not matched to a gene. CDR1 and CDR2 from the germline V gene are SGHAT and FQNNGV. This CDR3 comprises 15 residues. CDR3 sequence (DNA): TGTGCCAGCAGCCTCGCCGGACAGGGGGCCCACGAGCAGTACTTC. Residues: CASSLAGQGAHEQYF.

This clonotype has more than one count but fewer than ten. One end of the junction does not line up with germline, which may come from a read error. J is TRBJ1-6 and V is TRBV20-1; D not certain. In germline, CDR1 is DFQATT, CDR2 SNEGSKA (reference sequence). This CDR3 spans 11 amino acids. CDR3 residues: CSAENKSPLHF. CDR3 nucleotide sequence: TGCAGTGCTGAAAATAAATCACCCCTCCACTTT.